The 25 T cell receptor beta chains below come from one sample, sequenced in a study of cytomegalovirus exposure and HLA in healthy donors. Amplification used 60 Vbeta primers and 13 Jbeta primers. Method: immunoSEQ multiplex PCR; TCRdb's copy keeps in-frame clones and lacks some. The sample features 70,000 to 100,000 clones, with 3.8% in its top ten. Material for sequencing was PBMCs. These receptors all stem from a man in his late teens or twenties in good health and CMV-seropositive.

This chain joins TRBV27 and TRBJ2-1, with TRBD2 identical over 15 bases. Germline loops: CDR1 MNHEY, CDR2 SMNVEV (reference sequence). V lost 4 bases, J lost 9 bases, and 7 bases stayed unmatched. The CDR3 is 16 residues long. The chain's CDR3 is CASSYGLAGGSGEQFF. DNA of the CDR3: TGTGCCAGCAGTTACGGACTAGCGGGAGGGAGTGGTGAGCAGTTCTTC.

This sequence joins TRBV28 and TRBJ1-4, with D possibly matching TRBD1 (5 bases). Trimming stripped 3 bases from V and 2 bases from J, with 13 bases between. The V gene's germline CDR1 is MDHEN and CDR2 SYDVKM. This CDR3 spans 16 amino acids. The CDR3 DNA sequence: TGTGCCAGCAGTTTTGCTCGGAAGGGGACTAATGAAAAACTGTTTTTT. Amino acids: CASSFARKGTNEKLFF.

The chain has TRBV10-1 and TRBJ2-1, with 8 bases aligning to TRBD2. CDR1 and CDR2 (germline): WNHNN, SYGVQD (reference sequence). The CDR3 spans 16 residues. V lost 5 bases to trimming and J lost 6 bases; unmatched junction nucleotides: 12. The CDR3 here is CASSLLGLENTNEQFF. DNA for the CDR3: TGCGCCAGCAGTCTTTTGGGACTAGAGAACACCAATGAGCAGTTCTTC.

The chain recombines TRBV4-2 with TRBJ1-5; D possibly corresponds to TRBD1 (5 bases). The length of the CDR3 is 18 residues. Germline CDR1 and CDR2: LGHNA and YNFKEQ. The V gene lost 1 base and the J gene lost 1 base, with 17 bases spanning the gap. CDR3 DNA sequence: TGTGCCAGCAGCCAAGGTATTTTTGACAGTCCGAGCAATCAGCCCCAGCATTTT. This encodes CASSQGIFDSPSNQPQHF.

As for this clone: The germline gene is not matched at one end of the junction; a read error may be the cause. The sample holds other DNA sequences that translate to the same CDR3. V gene TRBV5-4 combines with J gene TRBJ1-1; 8 bases are shared with TRBD1. CDR1 and CDR2 from the germline V gene are SGHNT and YYREEE (reference sequence). The CDR3 sequence is 14 residues long. The CDR3 protein is CASSLDRGNTEAFF. The CDR3 DNA sequence: TGTGCCAGCAGCTTGGACAGGGGGAACACTGAAGCCTTCTTT.

This chain links TRBV6-1 with TRBJ1-1; D gene ambiguous. Trimming stripped 7 bases from V and 3 bases from J, with 12 bases between. The CDR3 is 13 residues long. Per germline, CDR1 MNHNS and CDR2 SASEGT. The CDR3 loop reads CASNKGGDTEAFF. DNA for the CDR3: TGTGCCAGCAACAAGGGCGGGGACACTGAAGCTTTCTTT.

The V and J genes are TRBV18 and TRBJ1-1, with D possibly TRBD1 on 6 matching bases. Per germline, CDR1 KGHSH and CDR2 LQKENI. The CDR3 totals 14 residues. V lost 2 bases to trimming and J lost 1 base, with 8 bases between them. Here the CDR3 reads CASSPETGNTEAFF. CDR3 coding DNA: TGTGCCAGCTCACCAGAGACAGGGAACACTGAAGCTTTCTTT.

The genes are TRBV12-5 and TRBJ2-2; 9 bases are shared with TRBD2. Germline CDR1 LGHNT, CDR2 FRNRAP. This CDR3 has 15 residues. V gave up 7 bases and J gave up 1 base; unmatched junction bases: 4. CDR3 residues: CASASSGVNTGELFF. CDR3 coding DNA: TGTGCTAGTGCCTCTAGCGGGGTGAACACCGGGGAGCTGTTTTTT.

The chain couples TRBV2 to TRBJ2-2, with 11 bases matching TRBD2. The CDR3 loop spans 17 amino acids. Germline values: CDR1 SNHLY, CDR2 FYNNEI. With 4 bases clipped from V and 2 bases from J, the junction kept 6 bases outside the gene matches. Here the CDR3 reads CASSVSTSGSNTGELFF. In DNA, the CDR3 is TGTGCCAGCAGTGTAAGCACTAGCGGGAGTAACACCGGGGAGCTGTTTTTT.

The chain has TRBV15 and TRBJ2-2; TRBD1 agrees at 7 bases. Germline V CDR1 and CDR2: LNHNV, YYDKDF (reference sequence). The V and J ends lost 7 bases and 7 bases, in that order; junction bases with no gene match: 6. The CDR3 is made up of 13 amino acids. CDR3 protein: CATTVDRLGELFF. DNA for the CDR3: TGTGCCACCACAGTGGACAGGCTCGGGGAGCTGTTTTTT.

This chain joins TRBV5-1 and TRBJ1-1; 8 bases align to TRBD1. The CDR3 is 15 amino acids. Trimming at V came to 0 bases and at J to 0 bases, leaving 1 base not matched to a gene. Germline V lookup: CDR1 SGHRS, CDR2 YFSETQ. CDR3 sequence reads: CASSLAGGLNTEAFF. CDR3 in DNA: TGCGCCAGCAGCTTGGCAGGGGGCCTGAACACTGAAGCTTTCTTT.

The chain employs TRBV7-3 and TRBJ1-1; D is undetermined. V lost 5 bases to trimming and J lost 6 bases, with 7 bases between them. Per the germline V gene, CDR1 is SGHTA and CDR2 is FQGTGA. This CDR3 is built from 11 residues. The CDR3 DNA reads TGTGCCAGCAGCGCGGGAGCTGAAGCTTTCTTT. This sequence encodes CASSAGAEAFF.

The rearrangement links TRBV5-1 to TRBJ2-5, with 8 bases identical to TRBD2. This CDR3 comprises 16 residues. CDR1 SGHRS and CDR2 YFSETQ come from the germline V gene. Trimming cost V 0 bases and J 0 bases; bases outside gene matches: 4. The DNA of the CDR3 is TGCGCCAGCAGCTTGGTTAGCGGGGCAGACCAAGAGACCCAGTACTTC. Translating it yields CASSLVSGADQETQYF. Full variable domain (outside the CDR3, taken from reference TRBV5-1 and TRBJ2-5): KAGVTQTPRYLIKTRGQQVTLSCSPISGHRSVSWYQQTPGQGLQFLFEYFSETQRNKGNFPGRFSGRQFSNSRSEMNVSTLELGDSALYLCASSLVSGADQETQYFGPGTRLLVL.

This chain joins TRBV28 and TRBJ1-5; D perhaps matches TRBD1 (5 bases). The CDR3 is made up of 15 amino acids. V dropped 6 bases and J dropped 0 bases, with 12 bases sitting between them. Germline CDR1 MDHEN, CDR2 SYDVKM. CDR3 DNA: TGTGCCAGCAGCAACCGACAGAATAGCAATCAGCCCCAGCATTTT. It translates to CASSNRQNSNQPQHF. Based on the CDR3 plus reference TRBV28 and TRBJ1-5, the full variable domain is DVKVTQSSRYLVKRTGEKVFLECVQDMDHENMFWYRQDPGLGLRLIYFSYDVKMKEKGDIPEGYSVSREKKERFSLILESASTNQTSMYLCASSNRQNSNQPQHFGDGTRLSIL.

This rearrangement joins TRBV27 to TRBJ2-5; 7 bases match TRBD1. The V and J ends lost 4 bases and 6 bases, in that order; junction bases with no gene match: 11. Germline V gives CDR1 MNHEY, CDR2 SMNVEV (reference sequence). The CDR3 runs 15 residues. The CDR3 reads CASSSDRSSFKTQYF. CDR3 nucleotide sequence: TGTGCCAGCAGTTCGGACAGGTCGAGTTTTAAGACCCAGTACTTC.

The CDR3, as DNA: TGTGCCAGCAGCTTCGGCCAGGGGGCAGATACGCAGTATTTT. It translates to CASSFGQGADTQYF. The V and J genes are TRBV11-2 and TRBJ2-3; 7 positions agree with TRBD1. This CDR3 spans 14 amino acids. The germline gives CDR1 SGHAT, CDR2 FQNNGV. Trimming cost V 3 bases and J 4 bases; bases outside gene matches: 4.

Remarks on this clone: This sample also contains other DNA sequences that code for the same CDR3. CDR3 amino acids: CASSWTGDYEQYF. The DNA for the CDR3 is TGCGCCAGCAGCTGGACAGGGGACTACGAGCAGTACTTC. This sequence joins TRBV5-1 and TRBJ2-7, with TRBD1 matching over 9 bases. Germline assignment: CDR1 SGHRS and CDR2 YFSETQ. J lost 3 bases, V lost 3 bases, and 1 base had no gene match. This CDR3 contains 13 residues. Full variable domain (outside the CDR3, taken from reference TRBV5-1 and TRBJ2-7): KAGVTQTPRYLIKTRGQQVTLSCSPISGHRSVSWYQQTPGQGLQFLFEYFSETQRNKGNFPGRFSGRQFSNSRSEMNVSTLELGDSALYLCASSWTGDYEQYFGPGTRLTVT.

The CDR3 loop reads CATSRGQGNEKLFF. In nucleotides, the CDR3 is TGTGCCACCAGCAGGGGACAGGGAAATGAAAAACTGTTTTTT. The chain employs TRBV15 and TRBJ1-4; 9 nucleotides agree with TRBD1. The germline gives CDR1 LNHNV, CDR2 YYDKDF (reference sequence). CDR3 length: 14 amino acids. J was trimmed by 5 bases and V by 3 bases; bases with no gene match: 1.

The chain couples TRBV28 to TRBJ1-4; 8 positions match TRBD1. V lost 4 bases and J lost 5; bases outside the gene matches: 3. Germline CDR1 reads MDHEN; CDR2 reads SYDVKM. This CDR3 spans 14 amino acids. CDR3 in DNA: TGTGCCAGCAGTTCACAGGGGGGGAATGAAAAACTGTTTTTT. It specifies CASSSQGGNEKLFF. Full variable domain (rest looked up from reference TRBV28 and TRBJ1-4): DVKVTQSSRYLVKRTGEKVFLECVQDMDHENMFWYRQDPGLGLRLIYFSYDVKMKEKGDIPEGYSVSREKKERFSLILESASTNQTSMYLCASSSQGGNEKLFFGSGTQLSVL.

The J gene is TRBJ2-4, the V gene TRBV5-4; 10 nucleotides agree with TRBD2. The V and J ends lost 0 bases and 8 bases, in that order; junction bases with no gene match: 11. The CDR3 sequence is 17 residues long. Germline V lookup: CDR1 SGHNT, CDR2 YYREEE (reference sequence). In DNA form, the CDR3 reads TGTGCCAGCAGCTTGGTCGGGCTAGCGGGAGTAACGGACATTCAGTACTTC. It translates to CASSLVGLAGVTDIQYF. The complete variable domain, with remaining parts taken from reference TRBV5-4 and TRBJ2-4, reads ETGVTQSPTHLIKTRGQQVTLRCSSQSGHNTVSWYQQALGQGPQFIFQYYREEENGRGNFPPRFSGLQFPNYSSELNVNALELDDSALYLCASSLVGLAGVTDIQYFGAGTRLSVL.

The V call is TRBV7-9, the J call TRBJ2-7, with 11 nucleotides matching TRBD1. This CDR3 spans 16 amino acids. Germline V gene lookup returns CDR1 SEHNR and CDR2 FQNEAQ (reference sequence). Losses at the gene ends were 1 base for V and 4 bases for J; bases not matched to a gene: 6. The CDR3 loop is CASSLGRTGGAYEQYF. For the CDR3, the DNA is TGTGCCAGCAGCTTAGGGAGGACAGGGGGCGCGTACGAGCAGTACTTC.

V usage is TRBV4-1 and J usage is TRBJ2-6, with TRBD2 as a possible D gene (6 bases). The germline V gene has CDR1 MGHRA and CDR2 YSYEKL. This CDR3 contains 16 residues. V lost 0 bases to trimming and J lost 6 bases, with 12 bases between them. CDR3 sequence reads: CASSQDWGRSANVLTF. The CDR3 DNA reads as TGCGCCAGCAGCCAAGATTGGGGGAGGTCGGCCAACGTCCTGACTTTC.

The rearrangement joins TRBV2 to TRBJ2-1; 7 bases match TRBD1. CDR3 length equals 11 residues. The germline V gene has CDR1 SNHLY and CDR2 FYNNEI. The V gene end was trimmed by 8 bases and the J gene end by 10 bases; junction bases not matched to a gene: 5. This chain's CDR3 is CASSTGWEQFF. The CDR3 DNA reads TGTGCCAGCTCGACAGGGTGGGAGCAGTTCTTC. Using reference TRBV2 and TRBJ2-1 for the parts outside the CDR3, the full variable domain is EPEVTQTPSHQVTQMGQEVILRCVPISNHLYFYWYRQILGQKVEFLVSFYNNEISEKSEIFDDQFSVERPDGSNFTLKIRSTKLEDSAMYFCASSTGWEQFFGPGTRLTVL.

DNA of the CDR3: TGTGCCAGCAGCCCCCGGGACAACGAGTTACCCAGTGAAGCTTTCTTT. Translation: CASSPRDNELPSEAFF. The V gene is TRBV9, the J gene TRBJ1-1, with D maybe TRBD1 (6 bases). Trimming left V 4 bases short and J 7 bases short, with 23 bases between. The CDR3 is made up of 16 amino acids. CDR1 and CDR2 from the germline V gene are SGDLS and YYNGEE.

The V call is TRBV4-1, the J call TRBJ2-3; 12 bases fit TRBD2. The CDR3 runs to 17 residues. Germline trimming cut 2 bases from V and 4 bases from J; bases unmatched to any gene: 7. Germline values: CDR1 MGHRA, CDR2 YSYEKL. In DNA, the CDR3 is TGCGCCAGCAGCCAACCCGGACTAGCGGGAAGGGCAGATACGCAGTATTTT. This sequence encodes CASSQPGLAGRADTQYF.